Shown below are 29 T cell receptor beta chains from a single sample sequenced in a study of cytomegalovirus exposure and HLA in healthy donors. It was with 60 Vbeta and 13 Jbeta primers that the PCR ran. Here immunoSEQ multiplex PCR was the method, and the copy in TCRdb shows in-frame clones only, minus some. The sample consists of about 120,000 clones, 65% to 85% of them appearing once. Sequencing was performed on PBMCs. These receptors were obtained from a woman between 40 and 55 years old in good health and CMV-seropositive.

CDR3 in amino acids: CASSPGVETDNYGYTF. The CDR3 nucleotides read TGTGCCAGCAGCCCCGGGGTGGAGACGGACAACTATGGCTACACCTTC. The rearrangement joins TRBV6-4 to TRBJ1-2; the D is unclear. This CDR3 has 16 amino acids. V lost 6 bases and J lost 2, with 19 bases in between. Germline V gives CDR1 MRHNA, CDR2 SNTAGT.

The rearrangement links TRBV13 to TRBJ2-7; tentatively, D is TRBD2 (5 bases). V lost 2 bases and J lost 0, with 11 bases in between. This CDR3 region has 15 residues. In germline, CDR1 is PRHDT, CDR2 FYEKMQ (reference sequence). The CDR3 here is CASSLSLGSSYEQYF. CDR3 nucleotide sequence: TGTGCCAGCAGCTTAAGCTTGGGGAGCTCCTACGAGCAGTACTTC. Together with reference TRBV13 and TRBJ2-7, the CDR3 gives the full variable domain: AAGVIQSPRHLIKEKRETATLKCYPIPRHDTVYWYQQGPGQDPQFLISFYEKMQSDKGSIPDRFSAQQFSDYHSELNMSSLELGDSALYFCASSLSLGSSYEQYFGPGTRLTVT.

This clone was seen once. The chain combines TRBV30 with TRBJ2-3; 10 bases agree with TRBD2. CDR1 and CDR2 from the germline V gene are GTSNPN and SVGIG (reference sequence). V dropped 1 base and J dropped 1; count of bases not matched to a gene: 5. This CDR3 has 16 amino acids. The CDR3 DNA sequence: TGTGCCTGGAGTGCTAGCGGGAGCCGGGGCACAGATACGCAGTATTTT. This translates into CAWSASGSRGTDTQYF.

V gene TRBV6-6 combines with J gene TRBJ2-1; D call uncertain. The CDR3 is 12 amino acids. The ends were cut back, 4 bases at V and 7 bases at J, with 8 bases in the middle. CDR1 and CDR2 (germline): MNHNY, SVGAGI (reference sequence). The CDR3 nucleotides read TGTGCCAGCAGTTTAGTACAGAATGAGCAGTTCTTC. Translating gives CASSLVQNEQFF.

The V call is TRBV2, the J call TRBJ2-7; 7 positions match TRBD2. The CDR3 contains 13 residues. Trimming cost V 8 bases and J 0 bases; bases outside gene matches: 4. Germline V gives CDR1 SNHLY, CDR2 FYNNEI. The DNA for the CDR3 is TGTGCCAGCCGGGACTACCCCTCCTACGAGCAGTACTTC. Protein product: CASRDYPSYEQYF.

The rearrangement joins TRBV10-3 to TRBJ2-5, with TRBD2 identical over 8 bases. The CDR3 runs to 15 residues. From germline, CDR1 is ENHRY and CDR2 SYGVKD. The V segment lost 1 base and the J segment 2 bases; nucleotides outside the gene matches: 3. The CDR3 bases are TGTGCCATCAGTGAGTTGGTAGCGGGGCAAGAGACCCAGTACTTC. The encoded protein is CAISELVAGQETQYF.

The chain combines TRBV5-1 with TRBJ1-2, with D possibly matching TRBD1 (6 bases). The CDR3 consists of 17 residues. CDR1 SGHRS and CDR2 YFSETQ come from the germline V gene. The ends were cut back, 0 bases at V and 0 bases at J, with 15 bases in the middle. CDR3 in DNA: TGCGCCAGCAGCTTGGCACCAAAACAGGGAACTAACTATGGCTACACCTTC. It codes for CASSLAPKQGTNYGYTF.

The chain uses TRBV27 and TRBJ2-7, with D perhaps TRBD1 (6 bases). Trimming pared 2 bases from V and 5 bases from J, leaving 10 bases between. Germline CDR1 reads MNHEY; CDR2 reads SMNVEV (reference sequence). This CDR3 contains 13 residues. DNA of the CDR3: TGTGCCAGCAGTTTACTTCCAGGGGACGAGCAGTACTTC. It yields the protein CASSLLPGDEQYF.

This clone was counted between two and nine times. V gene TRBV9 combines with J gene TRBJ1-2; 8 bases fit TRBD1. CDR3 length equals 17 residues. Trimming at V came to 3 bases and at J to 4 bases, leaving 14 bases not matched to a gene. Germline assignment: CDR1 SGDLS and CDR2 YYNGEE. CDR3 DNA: TGTGCCAGCAGCGACCCTCCCGACAGGGGTGGATTCTATGGCTACACCTTC. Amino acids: CASSDPPDRGGFYGYTF.

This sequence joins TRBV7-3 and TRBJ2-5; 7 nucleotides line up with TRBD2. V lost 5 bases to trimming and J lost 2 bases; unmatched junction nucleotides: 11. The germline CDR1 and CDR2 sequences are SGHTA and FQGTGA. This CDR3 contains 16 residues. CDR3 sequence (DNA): TGTGCCAGCAGCCCCTCGGCCCCTAGCGGACAAGAGACCCAGTACTTC. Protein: CASSPSAPSGQETQYF.

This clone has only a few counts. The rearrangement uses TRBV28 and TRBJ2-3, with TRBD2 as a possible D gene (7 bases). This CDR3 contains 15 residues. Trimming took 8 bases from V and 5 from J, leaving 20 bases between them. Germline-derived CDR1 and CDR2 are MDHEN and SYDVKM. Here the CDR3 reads CASGGTGGLGDTQYF. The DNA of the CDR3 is TGTGCCAGCGGAGGAACCGGGGGGCTGGGAGATACGCAGTATTTT.

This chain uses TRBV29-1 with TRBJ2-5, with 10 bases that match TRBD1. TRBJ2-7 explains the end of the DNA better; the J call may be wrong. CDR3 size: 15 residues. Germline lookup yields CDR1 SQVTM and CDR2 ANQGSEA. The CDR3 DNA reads TGCAGCGTCCTGATCCGGGACAGGGGTTCTTACGAGCAGTACTTC. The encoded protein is CSVLIRDRGSYEQYF.

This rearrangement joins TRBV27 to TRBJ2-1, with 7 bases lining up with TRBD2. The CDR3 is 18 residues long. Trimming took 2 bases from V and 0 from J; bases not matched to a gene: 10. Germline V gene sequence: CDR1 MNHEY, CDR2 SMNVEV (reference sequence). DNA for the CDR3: TGTGCCAGCAGTTTACACGGACTAGGGATCAGCTCCTACAATGAGCAGTTCTTC. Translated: CASSLHGLGISSYNEQFF.

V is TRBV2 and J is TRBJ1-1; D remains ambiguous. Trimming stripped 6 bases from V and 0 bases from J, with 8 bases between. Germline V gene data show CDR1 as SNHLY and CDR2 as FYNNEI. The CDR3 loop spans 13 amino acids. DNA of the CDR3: TGTGCCAGCAGCGGGATTTTGAACACTGAAGCTTTCTTT. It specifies CASSGILNTEAFF.

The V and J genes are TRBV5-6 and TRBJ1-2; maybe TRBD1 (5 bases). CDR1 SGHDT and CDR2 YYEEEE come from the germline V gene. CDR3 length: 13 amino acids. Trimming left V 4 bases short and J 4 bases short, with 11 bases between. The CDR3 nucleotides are TGTGCCAGCAGCCCAGACAGAAGCTATGGCTACACCTTC. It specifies CASSPDRSYGYTF.

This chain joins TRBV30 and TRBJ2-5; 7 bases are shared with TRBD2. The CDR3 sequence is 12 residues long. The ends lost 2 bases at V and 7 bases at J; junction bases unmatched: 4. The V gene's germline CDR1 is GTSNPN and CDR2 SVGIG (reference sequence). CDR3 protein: CAWSNGGRTQYF. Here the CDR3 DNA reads TGTGCCTGGAGTAACGGCGGGAGGACCCAGTACTTC. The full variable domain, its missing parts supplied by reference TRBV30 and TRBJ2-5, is SQTIHQWPATLVQPVGSPLSLECTVEGTSNPNLYWYRQAAGRGLQLLFYSVGIGQISSEVPQNLSASRPQDRQFILSSKKLLLSDSGFYLCAWSNGGRTQYFGPGTRLLVL.

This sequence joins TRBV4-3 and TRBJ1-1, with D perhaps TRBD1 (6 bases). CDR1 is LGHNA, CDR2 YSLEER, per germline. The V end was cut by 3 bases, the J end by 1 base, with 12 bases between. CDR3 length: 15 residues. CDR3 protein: CASSQSTGPNTEAFF. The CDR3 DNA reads TGCGCCAGCAGCCAGTCGACAGGACCGAACACTGAAGCTTTCTTT.

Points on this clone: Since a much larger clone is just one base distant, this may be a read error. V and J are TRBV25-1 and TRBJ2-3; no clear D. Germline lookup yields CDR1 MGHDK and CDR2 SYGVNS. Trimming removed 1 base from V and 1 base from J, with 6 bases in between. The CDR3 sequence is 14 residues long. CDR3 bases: TGTGCCAGCAGTGAATCGCGTGGCACAGATACGCAGTATTTT. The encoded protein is CASSESRGTDTQYF.

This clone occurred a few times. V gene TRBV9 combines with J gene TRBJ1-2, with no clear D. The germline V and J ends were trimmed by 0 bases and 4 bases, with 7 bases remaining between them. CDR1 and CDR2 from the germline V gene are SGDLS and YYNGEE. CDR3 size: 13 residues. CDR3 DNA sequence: TGTGCCAGCAGCGTAGAGTCAGGCTATGGCTACACCTTC. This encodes CASSVESGYGYTF.

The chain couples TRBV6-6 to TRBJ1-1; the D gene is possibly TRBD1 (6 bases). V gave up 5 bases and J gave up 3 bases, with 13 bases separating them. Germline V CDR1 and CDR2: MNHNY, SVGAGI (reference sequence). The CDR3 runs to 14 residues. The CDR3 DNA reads TGTGCCAGCAGTCTTTCAGGGGTGGACACTGAAGCTTTCTTT. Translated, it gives CASSLSGVDTEAFF.

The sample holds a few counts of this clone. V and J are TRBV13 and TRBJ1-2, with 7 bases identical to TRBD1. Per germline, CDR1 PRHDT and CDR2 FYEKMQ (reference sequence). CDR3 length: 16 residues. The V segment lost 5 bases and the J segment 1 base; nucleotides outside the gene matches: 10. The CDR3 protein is CASSLSPRGFNYGYTF. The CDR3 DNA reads TGTGCCAGCAGCCTCTCCCCCAGGGGGTTTAACTATGGCTACACCTTC. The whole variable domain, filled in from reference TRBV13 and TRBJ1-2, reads AAGVIQSPRHLIKEKRETATLKCYPIPRHDTVYWYQQGPGQDPQFLISFYEKMQSDKGSIPDRFSAQQFSDYHSELNMSSLELGDSALYFCASSLSPRGFNYGYTFGSGTRLTVV.

CDR3 protein: CASRPGGENQPQHF. The CDR3 coding sequence is TGTGCCAGCAGGCCGGGGGGGGAGAATCAGCCCCAGCATTTT. The J gene is TRBJ1-5, the V gene TRBV25-1; the D gene is possibly TRBD1 (5 bases). The germline gives CDR1 MGHDK, CDR2 SYGVNS. V was pared by 6 bases and J by 4 bases, with 13 bases between. The CDR3 runs 14 residues.

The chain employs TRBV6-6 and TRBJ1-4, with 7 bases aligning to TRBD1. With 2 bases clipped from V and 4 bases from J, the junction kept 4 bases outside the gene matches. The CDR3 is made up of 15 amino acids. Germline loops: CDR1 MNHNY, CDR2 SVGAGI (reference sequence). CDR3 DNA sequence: TGTGCCAGCAGTTACGACAGGGAGATTAATGAAAAACTGTTTTTT. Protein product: CASSYDREINEKLFF.

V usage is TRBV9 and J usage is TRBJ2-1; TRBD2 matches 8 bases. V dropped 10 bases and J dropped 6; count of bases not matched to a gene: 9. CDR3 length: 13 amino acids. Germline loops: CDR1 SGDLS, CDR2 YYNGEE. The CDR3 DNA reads TGTGCCGGGATAGCCAGCGGGGGCAATGAGCAGTTCTTC. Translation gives CAGIASGGNEQFF.

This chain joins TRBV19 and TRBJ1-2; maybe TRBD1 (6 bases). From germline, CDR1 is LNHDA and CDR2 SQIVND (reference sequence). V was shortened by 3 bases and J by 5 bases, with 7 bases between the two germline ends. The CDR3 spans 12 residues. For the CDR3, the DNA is TGTGCCAGTAGTATCGACAGGTATGGCTACACCTTC. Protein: CASSIDRYGYTF.

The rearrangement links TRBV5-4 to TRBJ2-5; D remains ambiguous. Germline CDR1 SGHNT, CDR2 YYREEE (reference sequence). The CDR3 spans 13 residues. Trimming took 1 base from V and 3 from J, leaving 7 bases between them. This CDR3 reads CASSLQAEETQYF. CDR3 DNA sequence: TGTGCCAGCAGCTTGCAGGCAGAAGAGACCCAGTACTTC.

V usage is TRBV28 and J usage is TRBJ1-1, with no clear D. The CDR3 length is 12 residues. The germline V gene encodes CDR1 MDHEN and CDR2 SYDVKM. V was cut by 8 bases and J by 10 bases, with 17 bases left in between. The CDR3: CASEAAQPAAFF. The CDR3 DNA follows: TGTGCCAGCGAGGCGGCCCAACCTGCAGCTTTCTTT.

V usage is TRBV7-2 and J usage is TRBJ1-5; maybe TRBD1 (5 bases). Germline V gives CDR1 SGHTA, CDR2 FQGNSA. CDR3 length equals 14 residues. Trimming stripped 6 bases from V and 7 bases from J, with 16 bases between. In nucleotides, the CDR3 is TGTGCCAGCAGTAGTAGGGGCGGTAACCAGCCCCAGCATTTT. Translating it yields CASSSRGGNQPQHF. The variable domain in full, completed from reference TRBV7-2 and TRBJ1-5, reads GAGVSQSPSNKVTEKGKDVELRCDPISGHTALYWYRQSLGQGLEFLIYFQGNSAPDKSGLPSDRFSAERTGGSVSTLTIQRTQQEDSAVYLCASSSRGGNQPQHFGDGTRLSIL.

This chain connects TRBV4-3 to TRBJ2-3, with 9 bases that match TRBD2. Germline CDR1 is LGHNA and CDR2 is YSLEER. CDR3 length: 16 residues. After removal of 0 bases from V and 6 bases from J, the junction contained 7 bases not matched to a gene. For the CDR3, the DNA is TGCGCCAGCAGCCAAGATTTAGCTAGCGGGGCCGATACGCAGTATTTT. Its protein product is CASSQDLASGADTQYF.